This T cell receptor beta chain was obtained from a study of siplizumab effects on memory and regulatory T cells. Sequenced by immunoSEQ multiplex PCR; TCRdb stores in-frame clones only, minus some. The sample yields roughly 56,000 clones, 85% to 95% seen once. The CDR3 covers 14 residues. The germline CDR1 and CDR2 sequences are LNHNV and YYDKDF (reference sequence). The V gene lost 9 bases and the J gene lost 0 bases, with 9 bases spanning the gap. The rearrangement uses TRBV15 and TRBJ2-6; no clear D. The origin of this receptor is a human donor in good health. Sequenced input: CD8+ T cells sorted from blood. The CDR3 sequence is CATGRDSGANVLTF. The CDR3, as DNA: TGTGCCACAGGTAGGGACTCTGGGGCCAACGTCCTGACTTTC.